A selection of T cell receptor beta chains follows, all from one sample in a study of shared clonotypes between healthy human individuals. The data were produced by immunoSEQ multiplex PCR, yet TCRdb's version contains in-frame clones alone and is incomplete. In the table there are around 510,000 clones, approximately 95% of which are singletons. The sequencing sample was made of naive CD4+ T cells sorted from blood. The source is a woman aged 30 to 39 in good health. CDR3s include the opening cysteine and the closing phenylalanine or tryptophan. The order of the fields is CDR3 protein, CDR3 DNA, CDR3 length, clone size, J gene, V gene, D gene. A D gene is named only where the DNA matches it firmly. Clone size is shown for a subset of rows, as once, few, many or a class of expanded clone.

CDR3 protein: CASSEGALAGGDNEQFF
CDR3 DNA: TGTGCCAGCAGTGAAGGGGCCCTAGCGGGAGGTGACAATGAGCAGTTCTTC
CDR3 length: 17
clone size: once
J gene: TRBJ2-1
V gene: TRBV2
D gene: TRBD2

CDR3 protein: CASSIAAGHSTDTQYF
CDR3 DNA: TGTGCCAGTAGTATAGCGGCCGGCCATAGCACAGATACGCAGTATTTT
CDR3 length: 16
clone size: once
J gene: TRBJ2-3
V gene: TRBV19
D gene: -

CDR3 protein: CASSPTLAGDGNEQFF
CDR3 DNA: TGCGCCAGCAGCCCCACCCTAGCGGGAGACGGCAATGAGCAGTTCTTC
CDR3 length: 16
clone size: -
J gene: TRBJ2-1
V gene: TRBV5-1
D gene: TRBD2

CDR3 protein: CASTPGTHSYEQYF
CDR3 DNA: TGTGCCAGCACCCCCGGGACACACTCCTACGAGCAGTACTTC
CDR3 length: 14
clone size: -
J gene: TRBJ2-7
V gene: TRBV28
D gene: -

CDR3 protein: CASSPRSTSGTTDTQYF
CDR3 DNA: TGCGCCAGCAGCCCCCGAAGTACTAGCGGGACAACAGATACGCAGTATTTT
CDR3 length: 17
clone size: -
J gene: TRBJ2-3
V gene: TRBV5-1
D gene: TRBD2

CDR3 protein: CASSLISGNSYEQYF
CDR3 DNA: TGTGCCAGCAGCTTAATTAGCGGGAACTCCTACGAGCAGTACTTC
CDR3 length: 15
clone size: -
J gene: TRBJ2-7
V gene: TRBV11-2
D gene: TRBD2

CDR3 protein: CASSFQASGRYEQYF
CDR3 DNA: TGTGCCAGCAGCTTTCAGGCTAGCGGGAGGTACGAGCAGTACTTC
CDR3 length: 15
clone size: -
J gene: TRBJ2-7
V gene: TRBV7-9
D gene: TRBD2

CDR3 protein: CASRARVGSNQPQHF
CDR3 DNA: TGTGCCAGCAGAGCCAGGGTAGGAAGCAATCAGCCCCAGCATTTT
CDR3 length: 15
clone size: -
J gene: TRBJ1-5
V gene: TRBV6-5
D gene: -

CDR3 protein: CASIRNYEQYF
CDR3 DNA: TGTGCCAGCATCCGGAACTACGAGCAGTACTTC
CDR3 length: 11
clone size: -
J gene: TRBJ2-7
V gene: TRBV2
D gene: -

CDR3 protein: CASSFSPTNYGYTF
CDR3 DNA: TGTGCCAGCAGTTTTTCCCCAACTAACTATGGCTACACCTTC
CDR3 length: 14
clone size: -
J gene: TRBJ1-2
V gene: TRBV28
D gene: -

CDR3 protein: CASSPQRERPGGLTSGANVLTF
CDR3 DNA: TGTGCCAGCAGCCCTCAACGTGAACGCCCGGGTGGGCTAACCTCTGGGGCCAACGTCCTGACTTTC
CDR3 length: 22
clone size: -
J gene: TRBJ2-6
V gene: TRBV14
D gene: -

CDR3 protein: CASSLGTGEYYEQYF
CDR3 DNA: TGTGCCAGCAGCTTAGGGACAGGGGAATACTACGAGCAGTACTTC
CDR3 length: 15
clone size: -
J gene: TRBJ2-7
V gene: TRBV5-8
D gene: TRBD1

CDR3 protein: CSVFSSFYNEQFF
CDR3 DNA: TGCAGCGTGTTTTCTTCGTTCTACAATGAGCAGTTCTTC
CDR3 length: 13
clone size: -
J gene: TRBJ2-1
V gene: TRBV29-1
D gene: -

CDR3 protein: CASSFTGQMGGYTF
CDR3 DNA: TGTGCCAGCAGCTTCACGGGGCAGATGGGCGGCTACACCTTC
CDR3 length: 14
clone size: -
J gene: TRBJ1-2
V gene: TRBV11-2
D gene: -

CDR3 protein: CASSLVGPGTSGDNEQFF
CDR3 DNA: TGTGCCAGCAGCTTAGTGGGGCCCGGGACTAGCGGGGACAATGAGCAGTTCTTC
CDR3 length: 18
clone size: -
J gene: TRBJ2-1
V gene: TRBV11-3
D gene: TRBD2